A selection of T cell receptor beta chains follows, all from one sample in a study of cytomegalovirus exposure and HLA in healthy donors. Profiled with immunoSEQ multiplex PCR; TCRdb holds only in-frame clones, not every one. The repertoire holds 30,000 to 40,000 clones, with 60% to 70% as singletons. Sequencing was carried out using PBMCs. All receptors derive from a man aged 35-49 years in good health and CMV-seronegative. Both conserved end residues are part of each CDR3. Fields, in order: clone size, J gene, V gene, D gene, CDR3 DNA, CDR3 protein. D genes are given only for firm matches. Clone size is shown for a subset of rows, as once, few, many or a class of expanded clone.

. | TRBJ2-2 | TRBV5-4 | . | TGTGCCAGCAGCTTGGTGGGTGGGGGGGCGTCGACCGGGGAGCTGTTTTTT | CASSLVGGGASTGELFF
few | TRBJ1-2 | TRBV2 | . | TGTGCCAGCAGCCTACGGACGGGGTATGGCTACACCTTC | CASSLRTGYGYTF
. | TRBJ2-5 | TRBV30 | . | TGTGCCTGGAGTGCGGACAGAATCCAGTACTTC | CAWSADRIQYF
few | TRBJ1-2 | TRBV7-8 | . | TGTGCCAGCAGCTTATATCCCTGGTCCGGTGGCTACACCTTC | CASSLYPWSGGYTF
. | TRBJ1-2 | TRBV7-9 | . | TGTGCCAGCAGCTTCGGAGTGTTGGGCTATGGCTACACCTTC | CASSFGVLGYGYTF
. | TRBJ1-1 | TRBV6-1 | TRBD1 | TGTGCCAGCAGTACCTTGGACAGGGGGCTGCGGGAAGCTTTCTTT | CASSTLDRGLREAFF
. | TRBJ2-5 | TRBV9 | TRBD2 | TGTGCCAGCGGGGCTAGCGGGGGGTCAGAGACCCAGTACTTC | CASGASGGSETQYF
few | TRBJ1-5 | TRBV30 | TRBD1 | TGTGCCTGGAGTTTCAACGACAGGGGTGGACAGCCCCAGCATTTT | CAWSFNDRGGQPQHF
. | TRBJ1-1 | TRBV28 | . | TGTGCCAGCAGCCAAAAGGGGGTCCGGGCCTCTGAAGCTTTCTTT | CASSQKGVRASEAFF
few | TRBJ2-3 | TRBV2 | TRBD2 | TGTGCCAGCACCAAAGGACTAGCTAGCACAGATACGCAGTATTTT | CASTKGLASTDTQYF
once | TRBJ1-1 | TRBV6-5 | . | TGTGCCAGCAGTTACAGAGGGATTACTGAAGCTTTCTTT | CASSYRGITEAFF
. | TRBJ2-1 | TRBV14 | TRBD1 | TGTGCCAGCAGCCGGGACAGGAGCTCCTACAATGAGCAGTTCTTC | CASSRDRSSYNEQFF
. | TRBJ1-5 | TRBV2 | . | TGTGCCAGCAGTAGATTAGTGAATCAGCCCCAGCATTTT | CASSRLVNQPQHF
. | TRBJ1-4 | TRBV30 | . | TGTGCCTGGAGCCTTGCAACTAATGAAAAACTGTTTTTT | CAWSLATNEKLFF
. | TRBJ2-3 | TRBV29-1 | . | TGCAGCGTTGGTTCGTCGTCAGATACGCAGTATTTT | CSVGSSSDTQYF
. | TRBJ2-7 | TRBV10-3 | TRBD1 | TGTGCCACGGAACAATCGGGACAGGGGCGCGAGCAGTACTTC | CATEQSGQGREQYF